A single sample is the source of the 24 T cell receptor beta chains below, sequenced in a study of blood T cell repertoires in COVID-19. This table comes from immunoSEQ multiplex PCR, and its TCRdb copy is limited to in-frame clones, with some not included. The table lists 300,000 to 450,000 clones, roughly 85% of them singletons. Sequencing was carried out using peripheral blood. The origin of the receptors is a woman between 18 and 29 years old with acute or convalescent COVID-19.

The chain couples TRBV7-9 to TRBJ1-1; D gene unclear. Looked up from germline, CDR1 is SEHNR and CDR2 is FQNEAQ (reference sequence). Trimming took off 0 bases at V and 11 bases at J, with 13 bases between the two ends. CDR3 length: 13 amino acids. The CDR3 protein is CASSLAELSPAFF. In nucleotides, the CDR3 is TGTGCCAGCAGCTTAGCAGAGCTGTCCCCGGCTTTCTTT.

This clone was recorded only once. This rearrangement joins TRBV15 to TRBJ1-2; maybe TRBD1 (5 bases). The CDR3 is 14 residues long. V was shortened by 5 bases and J by 1 base, with 11 bases between the two germline ends. Germline-derived CDR1 and CDR2 are LNHNV and YYDKDF (reference sequence). The chain's CDR3 is CATSPGRVNYGYTF. The CDR3 DNA follows: TGTGCCACCAGCCCCGGCAGGGTTAACTATGGCTACACCTTC. Full variable domain (remainder filled in from reference TRBV15 and TRBJ1-2): DAMVIQNPRYQVTQFGKPVTLSCSQTLNHNVMYWYQQKSSQAPKLLFHYYDKDFNNEADTPDNFQSRRPNTSFCFLDIRSPGLGDTAMYLCATSPGRVNYGYTFGSGTRLTVV.

V is TRBV19 and J is TRBJ2-1, with 8 bases matching TRBD1. The ends lost 6 bases at V and 2 bases at J; junction bases unmatched: 3. The CDR3 consists of 14 residues. CDR1 and CDR2 (germline): LNHDA, SQIVND (reference sequence). CDR3 bases: TGTGCCAGTAGCAGGACAGGGCCCTACAATGAGCAGTTCTTC. Amino acid sequence: CASSRTGPYNEQFF.

DNA for the CDR3: TGTGCCACCAGCAGAGCCGGGGGAGCATCCTACGAGCAGTACTTC. Protein product: CATSRAGGASYEQYF. V gene TRBV15 combines with J gene TRBJ2-7, with TRBD2 as a possible D gene (6 bases). Germline-derived CDR1 and CDR2 are LNHNV and YYDKDF (reference sequence). CDR3 length: 15 amino acids. Trimming shortened V by 1 base and J by 1 base, and 11 bases separated the two germline ends.

The V gene is TRBV19, the J gene TRBJ2-3, with 10 positions matching TRBD2. Germline V lookup: CDR1 LNHDA, CDR2 SQIVND (reference sequence). Losses at the gene ends were 5 bases for V and 0 bases for J; bases not matched to a gene: 8. CDR3 length: 17 residues. The CDR3 region is CASSLSGRSASTDTQYF. The CDR3 region has the DNA TGTGCCAGTAGTCTTAGCGGGAGGTCAGCTAGCACAGATACGCAGTATTTT.

A remark on this clone: Different DNA sequences within this sample yield the same CDR3. The rearrangement links TRBV5-1 to TRBJ2-5, with 11 bases that match TRBD1. The germline V gene encodes CDR1 SGHRS and CDR2 YFSETQ. This CDR3 has 15 amino acids. Germline trimming cut 3 bases from V and 1 base from J; bases unmatched to any gene: 2. CDR3 in DNA: TGCGCCAGCAGCTCCGGGACAGGGGGCCAAGAGACCCAGTACTTC. Its protein product is CASSSGTGGQETQYF.

The chain employs TRBV4-1 and TRBJ1-4, with 8 positions matching TRBD1. J lost 8 bases, V lost 4 bases, and 9 bases had no gene match. The length of the CDR3 is 15 residues. The germline V gene has CDR1 MGHRA and CDR2 YSYEKL. The CDR3 DNA reads as TGCGCCAGCAGCCCACGACAGGGGTTTTTGGAAAAACTGTTTTTT. Translation: CASSPRQGFLEKLFF.

This chain connects TRBV29-1 to TRBJ2-1; 7 bases are a match to TRBD2. Trimming at V came to 2 bases and at J to 0 bases, leaving 7 bases not matched to a gene. The CDR3 is 16 amino acids. Looked up from germline, CDR1 is SQVTM and CDR2 is ANQGSEA. CDR3 sequence: CSVEREGVSSYNEQFF. The CDR3 DNA follows: TGCAGCGTTGAAAGGGAGGGAGTTAGCTCCTACAATGAGCAGTTCTTC.

The chain has TRBV24-1 and TRBJ2-7; no clear D gene. Germline V lookup: CDR1 KGHDR, CDR2 SFDVKD. CDR3 size: 15 residues. Trimming removed 4 bases from V and 0 bases from J, with 12 bases in between. CDR3 nucleotides: TGTGCCACCAGTGACTGGGCCAACCCCTCCTACGAGCAGTACTTC. It yields the protein CATSDWANPSYEQYF.

This chain links TRBV2 with TRBJ2-3; tentative D call: TRBD2 (5 bases). V was clipped by 6 bases and J by 4 bases, with 8 bases between them. Germline loops: CDR1 SNHLY, CDR2 FYNNEI. The CDR3 runs 12 residues. The CDR3 nucleotides read TGTGCCAGCAGGAAGGACTCAGATACGCAGTATTTT. This encodes CASRKDSDTQYF.

This clone was seen once. The rearrangement links TRBV12-5 to TRBJ1-1; no definite D call. The CDR3 extends over 15 amino acids. The V and J ends lost 0 bases and 4 bases respectively, with 12 bases between them. Germline CDR1 is LGHNT and CDR2 is FRNRAP. This CDR3 reads CASGLVFGEATEAFF. The CDR3 DNA follows: TGTGCTAGTGGTTTGGTATTCGGGGAGGCCACTGAAGCTTTCTTT.

The V call is TRBV30, the J call TRBJ1-5; 8 bases align to TRBD1. The germline V gene encodes CDR1 GTSNPN and CDR2 SVGIG (reference sequence). Germline trimming cut 1 base from V and 11 bases from J; bases unmatched to any gene: 4. The CDR3 totals 12 residues. In DNA, the CDR3 is TGTGCCTGGAGTGCGGACAGGGACGCCCAGCATTTT. Protein sequence: CAWSADRDAQHF.

This chain joins TRBV6-5 and TRBJ2-5; D unclear. The germline V and J ends were trimmed by 2 bases and 5 bases, with 12 bases remaining between them. The germline gives CDR1 MNHEY, CDR2 SVGAGI. The CDR3 contains 14 residues. In DNA form, the CDR3 reads TGTGCCAGCAGTTACAAACTAAGAGCGGAGACCCAGTACTTC. Protein product: CASSYKLRAETQYF.

V is TRBV28 and J is TRBJ1-1; D is unclear. V was trimmed by 6 bases and J by 2 bases, leaving 22 bases between them. The length of the CDR3 is 17 residues. The germline gives CDR1 MDHEN, CDR2 SYDVKM. The CDR3 reads CASSPREAAGFNTEAFF. In DNA, the CDR3 is TGTGCCAGCAGCCCTCGGGAAGCTGCCGGCTTTAACACTGAAGCTTTCTTT.

The CDR3, as DNA: TGTGCCAGCAGCGTAGGGACAGGCCCTTATGGCTACACCTTC. Its protein is CASSVGTGPYGYTF. This sequence joins TRBV9 and TRBJ1-2, with TRBD1 matching 7 bases. V gave up 0 bases and J gave up 5 bases; unmatched junction bases: 4. CDR3 size: 14 residues. CDR1 is SGDLS, CDR2 YYNGEE, per germline.

The V and J genes are TRBV24-1 and TRBJ2-2, with 8 bases identical to TRBD2. Germline V gives CDR1 KGHDR, CDR2 SFDVKD. This CDR3 spans 15 amino acids. Losses at the gene ends were 6 bases for V and 4 bases for J; bases not matched to a gene: 6. The CDR3 reads CATSKSGSGTGELFF. CDR3 DNA: TGTGCCACCAGTAAAAGCGGGAGCGGCACCGGGGAGCTGTTTTTT.

The rearrangement links TRBV6-5 to TRBJ2-1; D is unclear. V was clipped by 2 bases and J by 3 bases, with 11 bases between them. CDR1 MNHEY and CDR2 SVGAGI come from the germline V gene. The CDR3 has 15 residues. The CDR3 loop reads CASSYRATSYNEQFF. In DNA, the CDR3 is TGTGCCAGCAGTTACAGAGCGACCAGCTACAATGAGCAGTTCTTC.

This chain connects TRBV7-2 to TRBJ2-5; D perhaps matches TRBD2 (6 bases). Deletions cut 4 bases from V and 3 bases from J, with 15 bases between. The germline V gene has CDR1 SGHTA and CDR2 FQGNSA. CDR3 length: 15 residues. The CDR3 DNA reads TGTGCCAGCAGCTCGCCGGGACTGGGAAAAGAGACCCAGTACTTC. It specifies CASSSPGLGKETQYF.

V is TRBV2 and J is TRBJ1-1; D remains unclear. Germline V gene lookup returns CDR1 SNHLY and CDR2 FYNNEI. Trimming pared 10 bases from V and 0 bases from J, leaving 9 bases between. The CDR3 sequence is 12 residues long. The CDR3 sequence is CATPRVNTEAFF. The CDR3 region has the DNA TGTGCCACCCCACGGGTGAACACTGAAGCTTTCTTT.

This clone showed up just once. The rearrangement joins TRBV20-1 to TRBJ2-7; D is ambiguous. With 3 bases removed from V and 0 bases from J, the gap between germline ends came to 12 bases. Germline CDR1 is DFQATT and CDR2 is SNEGSKA (reference sequence). This CDR3 has 14 residues. CDR3 nucleotide sequence: TGCAGTGCTAGTAAAGACACCTACTCCTACGAGCAGTACTTC. This encodes CSASKDTYSYEQYF.

CDR3 amino acids: CASSKRQNGQGNPYGYTF. DNA for the CDR3: TGCGCCAGCAGTAAACGCCAGAACGGACAGGGTAACCCCTATGGCTACACCTTC. The chain carries TRBV5-1 and TRBJ1-2, with TRBD1 identical over 8 bases. Germline assignment: CDR1 SGHRS and CDR2 YFSETQ. After removal of 5 bases from V and 4 bases from J, the junction contained 19 bases not matched to a gene. This CDR3 is 18 amino acids long.

This clone showed up just once. This sequence joins TRBV9 and TRBJ1-6; 11 bases map to TRBD1. The CDR3 totals 17 residues. The germline V gene has CDR1 SGDLS and CDR2 YYNGEE. V shed 4 bases and J 6 bases; nucleotides not matched to a gene: 9. The CDR3 DNA reads as TGTGCCAGCAGCTCCACGGACAGGGGGCCGGGTAATTCACCCCTCCACTTT. Translation gives CASSSTDRGPGNSPLHF.

The chain combines TRBV9 with TRBJ2-7, with 10 bases identical to TRBD1. CDR1 SGDLS and CDR2 YYNGEE come from the germline V gene. CDR3 length equals 16 residues. Trimming cost V 5 bases and J 0 bases; bases outside gene matches: 8. CDR3 sequence (DNA): TGTGCCAGCAGTAGAACGGGACAGGGGAGCTCCTACGAGCAGTACTTC. Translated: CASSRTGQGSSYEQYF.

The CDR3 nucleotides are TGTGCCAGCAGCTTGGTGTTCGGCAGGGTGAGAGAGCAGTACTTC. As protein: CASSLVFGRVREQYF. J is TRBJ2-7 and V is TRBV5-4; D perhaps matches TRBD1 (5 bases). Trimming removed 0 bases from V and 7 bases from J, with 17 bases in between. Looked up from germline, CDR1 is SGHNT and CDR2 is YYREEE (reference sequence). This CDR3 is built from 15 residues. Together with reference TRBV5-4 and TRBJ2-7, the CDR3 gives the full variable domain: ETGVTQSPTHLIKTRGQQVTLRCSSQSGHNTVSWYQQALGQGPQFIFQYYREEENGRGNFPPRFSGLQFPNYSSELNVNALELDDSALYLCASSLVFGRVREQYFGPGTRLTVT.